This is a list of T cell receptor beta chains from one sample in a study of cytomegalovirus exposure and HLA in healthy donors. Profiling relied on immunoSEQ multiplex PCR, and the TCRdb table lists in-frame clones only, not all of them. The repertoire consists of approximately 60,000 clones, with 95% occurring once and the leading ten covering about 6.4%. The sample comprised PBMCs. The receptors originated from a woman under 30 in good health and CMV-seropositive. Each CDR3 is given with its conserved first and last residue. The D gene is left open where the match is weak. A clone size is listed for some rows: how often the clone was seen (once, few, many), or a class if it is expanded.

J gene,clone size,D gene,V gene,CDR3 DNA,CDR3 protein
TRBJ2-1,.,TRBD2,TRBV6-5,TGTGCCAGCAGCCGGGGGGGAGTCTACAATGAGCAGTTCTTC,CASSRGGVYNEQFF
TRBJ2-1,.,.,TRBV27,TGTGCCAGCAGTTTCGGAGGGCTGAGCTCCTACAATGAGCAGTTCTTC,CASSFGGLSSYNEQFF
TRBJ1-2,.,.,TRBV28,TGTGCCAGCAGTTCAGGGCAGGGCTATGGCTACACCTTC,CASSSGQGYGYTF
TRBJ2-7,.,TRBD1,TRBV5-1,TGCGCCAGCAGCTTGGCCCTGGACAGGGGGAGAGGCTACGAGCAGTACTTC,CASSLALDRGRGYEQYF
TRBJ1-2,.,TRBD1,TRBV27,TGTGCCAGCAGTCTCTTATCCGGGACAGGGACCCCCCCTGCCTTC,CASSLLSGTGTPPAF
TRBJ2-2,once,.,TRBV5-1,TGCGCCACCACTTCCGGGTCAGGGTACACCGGGGAGCTGTTTTTT,CATTSGSGYTGELFF
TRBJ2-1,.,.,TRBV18,TGTGCCAGCTCACCCAGACGACAGGTCTCCCCGAGACCGGAATCCAATGAGCAGTTCTTC,CASSPRRQVSPRPESNEQFF
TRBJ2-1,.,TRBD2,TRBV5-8,TGTGCCAGCAGCCCGGCCGTACTAGCGGGAACCTGGGGGGAGCAGTTCTTC,CASSPAVLAGTWGEQFF
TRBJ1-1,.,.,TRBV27,TGTGCCAGCAGTTTAAAGGGGATGCACACTGAAGCTTTCTTT,CASSLKGMHTEAFF
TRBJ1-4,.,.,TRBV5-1,TGCGCCAGCAGCTTGGACCCGGGTGGTAATGAAAAACTGTTTTTT,CASSLDPGGNEKLFF
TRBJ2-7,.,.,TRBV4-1,TGCGCCAGCAGCCCGAATTCAGGCTACGAGCAGTACTTC,CASSPNSGYEQYF
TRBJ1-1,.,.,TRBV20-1,TGCAGTGCTCGTAGACAGCTTGAAGCTTTCTTT,CSARRQLEAFF
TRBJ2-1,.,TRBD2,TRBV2,TGTGCCAGCAGTGTTCGAACCGGGACTAGCGGTTACAATGAGCAGTTCTTC,CASSVRTGTSGYNEQFF
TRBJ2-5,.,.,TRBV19,TGTGCCAGTACCGCTAAGACTCAAGAGACCCAGTACTTC,CASTAKTQETQYF
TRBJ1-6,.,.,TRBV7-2,TGTGCCAGCAGCTTAGAAGGGGTGGTTTCACCCCTCCACTTT,CASSLEGVVSPLHF
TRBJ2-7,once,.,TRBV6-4,TGTGCCATGCCGGGACACCGCTACGAGCAGTACTTC,CAMPGHRYEQYF
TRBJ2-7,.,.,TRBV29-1,TGCAGCGTTGTTTTGGCGACAGGACATACCTACGAGCAGTACTTC,CSVVLATGHTYEQYF
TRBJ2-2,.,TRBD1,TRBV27,TGTGCCAGCAGAATAAACAGGGGGAACACCGGGGAGCTGTTTTTT,CASRINRGNTGELFF
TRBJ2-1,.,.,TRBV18,TGTGCCAGCCACTCTCTGAGAGGGAGCCACAATGAGCAGTTCTTC,CASHSLRGSHNEQFF
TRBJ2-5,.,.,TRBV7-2,TGTGCCAGCAGCTTACTTCGGGAGACCCAGTACTTC,CASSLLRETQYF
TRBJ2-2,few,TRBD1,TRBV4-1,TGCGCCAGCACCTCTTTCGACAGGGTCCCCGGGGAGCTGTTTTTT,CASTSFDRVPGELFF
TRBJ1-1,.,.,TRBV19,TGTGCCAGTAGCAACGGGAGACGGATGATTGAAGCTTTCTTT,CASSNGRRMIEAFF